This is a list of T cell receptor beta chains from one sample in a study of cytomegalovirus exposure and HLA in healthy donors. Generated by immunoSEQ multiplex PCR, the TCRdb table keeps only in-frame clones and is missing some. This repertoire includes approximately 150,000 clones. Material for sequencing was PBMCs. These receptors were obtained from a woman between 45 and 65 years old in good health and CMV-seronegative. CDR3s include the opening cysteine and the closing phenylalanine or tryptophan. A D gene is named only where the DNA matches it firmly.

D gene	J gene	V gene	CDR3 DNA	CDR3 protein
TRBD1	TRBJ2-1	TRBV7-6	TGTGCCAGCAGCTTTACAGGGGGCTTCAATGAGCAGTTCTTC	CASSFTGGFNEQFF
-	TRBJ1-3	TRBV15	TGTGCCACCAGCAGAGATACCTACCCTGGAAACACCATATATTTT	CATSRDTYPGNTIYF
TRBD2	TRBJ2-1	TRBV18	TGTGCCAGCTCACCACGACTAGCCAGTGAGCAGTTCTTC	CASSPRLASEQFF
-	TRBJ2-4	TRBV6-5	TGTGCCAGCAGTTACGGCCTAGCCAAAAACATTCAGTACTTC	CASSYGLAKNIQYF
TRBD1	TRBJ1-2	TRBV28	TGTGCCAGCAGTGGACAGGGATCGATCTATGGCTACACCTTC	CASSGQGSIYGYTF
TRBD2	TRBJ2-1	TRBV9	TGTGCCAGCAGCGTAGATCCGGGAGGAAGTTTTAATGAGCAGTTCTTC	CASSVDPGGSFNEQFF
TRBD1	TRBJ2-7	TRBV5-1	TGCGCCAGCAGCTTGAATACAGGACAGGGCTACGAGCAGTACTTC	CASSLNTGQGYEQYF
-	TRBJ1-5	TRBV5-4	TGTGCCAGCAGCTTTCAGGGAGGTGGTAGCAATCAGCCCCAGCATTTT	CASSFQGGGSNQPQHF
TRBD1	TRBJ1-6	TRBV30	TGTGCCTGGAGACAGGGGTCTAATTCACCCCTCCACTTT	CAWRQGSNSPLHF
-	TRBJ2-3	TRBV30	TGTGCCTGGAGTGTACGGCTGGGGGGAGCAGATACGCAGTATTTT	CAWSVRLGGADTQYF
-	TRBJ1-1	TRBV2	TGTGCCAGCAGTGGAGAAGGGGCCACTGAAGCTTTCTTT	CASSGEGATEAFF
TRBD1	TRBJ1-1	TRBV4-1	TGCGCCAGCAGCCGGAGGGACAGGGGGGACACTGAAGCTTTCTTT	CASSRRDRGDTEAFF
TRBD2	TRBJ2-3	TRBV4-3	TGCGCCAGCAGCCACTCTAGCGGGAGTTCTACAGATACGCAGTATTTT	CASSHSSGSSTDTQYF
TRBD1	TRBJ2-7	TRBV5-1	TGCGCCAGCAGCAAAGGGACAGGGTTAGCCTACGAGCAGTACTTC	CASSKGTGLAYEQYF
-	TRBJ2-1	TRBV28	TGTGCCAGCAGTTTAGTGGCGGGAACCAATGAGCAGTTCTTC	CASSLVAGTNEQFF
-	TRBJ1-5	TRBV28	TGTGCCAGCAGTCCCCCGGACAGCCACAATCAGCCCCAGCATTTT	CASSPPDSHNQPQHF
TRBD1	TRBJ1-1	TRBV19	TGTGCCAGTAGTATTAAGAGGGGACAGGGAATAAAAGCTTTCTTT	CASSIKRGQGIKAFF
TRBD2	TRBJ2-3	TRBV4-1	TGCGCCAGCAGCCAAGGACGTAAACTAGCGGGGGCAGATACGCAGTATTTT	CASSQGRKLAGADTQYF
-	TRBJ1-2	TRBV7-9	TGTGCCAGCAGCTTTGGGCAGAACTATGGCTACACCTTC	CASSFGQNYGYTF
TRBD2	TRBJ2-3	TRBV7-6	TGTGCCAGCAGCTTATCTAGCGGGAGAGCGACAGATACGCAGTATTTT	CASSLSSGRATDTQYF
TRBD1	TRBJ2-5	TRBV28	TGTGCCAGCAGCACCTCCAGGACAGGGGGGAAAGAGACCCAGTACTTC	CASSTSRTGGKETQYF
-	TRBJ1-1	TRBV11-2	TGTGCCAGCACCATAGTACCGAGAGGGCGGGTAACTGAAGCTTTCTTT	CASTIVPRGRVTEAFF
TRBD2	TRBJ2-1	TRBV15	TGTGCCACCAGCCGAGCGGGAGGGCCTGGGAATGAGCAGTTCTTC	CATSRAGGPGNEQFF
TRBD1	TRBJ2-5	TRBV18	TGTGCCAGCTCACCAGAGTCAGGGGGCGTATATACGACCCAGTACTTC	CASSPESGGVYTTQYF
TRBD1	TRBJ1-2	TRBV18	TGTGCCAGCTCACCACCGGGACAGGGCGACTATGGCTACACCTTC	CASSPPGQGDYGYTF
-	TRBJ2-3	TRBV5-1	TGCGCCAGCAGCCAAGGGGATCCGGGCACAGATACGCAGTATTTT	CASSQGDPGTDTQYF
-	TRBJ1-3	TRBV5-1	TGCGCCAGCAGCTTGGGACAGGAGAACACCATATATTTT	CASSLGQENTIYF
TRBD1	TRBJ1-1	TRBV5-1	TGCGCCAGCATGCGTGCCGGGACAGGCCTGAACACTGAAGCTTTCTTT	CASMRAGTGLNTEAFF
TRBD1	TRBJ2-1	TRBV6-5	TGTGCCAGCAGTTACTCCGGACAGGCCAACAATGAGCAGTTCTTC	CASSYSGQANNEQFF
TRBD2	TRBJ2-7	TRBV5-1	TGCGCCAGCAGGAACCCGGGAGGGTACGAGCAGTACTTC	CASRNPGGYEQYF
TRBD1	TRBJ2-7	TRBV7-9	TGTGCCAGCAGCTTATCGGGACAGGATTCTGAAAAGTACTTC	CASSLSGQDSEKYF
TRBD2	TRBJ2-1	TRBV9	TGTGCCAGCAGCGAGATAGGACTAGCGGGAGTCAATGAGCAGTTCTTC	CASSEIGLAGVNEQFF
-	TRBJ1-2	TRBV5-4	TGTGCCAGCAGCTTATTGGCGGGGAACTATGGCTACACCTTC	CASSLLAGNYGYTF
-	TRBJ1-4	TRBV15	TGTGCCACCAGCAGAGATGCAGGGCCTAATGAAAAACTGTTTTTT	CATSRDAGPNEKLFF
TRBD2	TRBJ2-3	TRBV30	TGTGCCTGGAGTGGAAAGCGGGGGGCGCTCACAGATACGCAGTATTTT	CAWSGKRGALTDTQYF
TRBD2	TRBJ2-7	TRBV28	TGTGCCAGCAGTCCCATCGAGCGGGAGGTGTCCTACGAGCAGTACTTC	CASSPIEREVSYEQYF
TRBD2	TRBJ2-3	TRBV5-4	TGTGCCAGCAGCTTGCGGGGGGTCACAGATACGCAGTATTTT	CASSLRGVTDTQYF
-	TRBJ1-5	TRBV6-5	TGTGCCAGCAGTTACTCGGGGGACTGGCGCAATCAGCCCCAGCATTTT	CASSYSGDWRNQPQHF
-	TRBJ1-1	TRBV28	TGTGCCAGCAGGCTAATGAACACTGAAGCTTTCTTT	CASRLMNTEAFF
TRBD2	TRBJ2-7	TRBV7-8	TGTGCCAGCAGCCGGGGGGGGACCTACGAGCAGTACTTC	CASSRGGTYEQYF
-	TRBJ1-1	TRBV7-6	TGTGCCAGCAGCCCCGGGCCTCGGGGCACTGAAGCTTTCTTT	CASSPGPRGTEAFF
-	TRBJ1-1	TRBV6-5	TGTGCCAGCAGTGACCCTGGGAGGACTGAAGCTTTCTTT	CASSDPGRTEAFF
TRBD2	TRBJ2-7	TRBV7-2	TGTGCCAGCAGCCCTCGGGGGGGCAGCTACGAGCAGTACTTC	CASSPRGGSYEQYF
TRBD1	TRBJ2-3	TRBV5-1	TGCGCCAGCAGCTTAGGGACAGGGTCAGATACGCAGTATTTT	CASSLGTGSDTQYF
TRBD1	TRBJ1-2	TRBV18	TGTGCCAGCTTCCCCCGGGACAGCTATGGCTACACCTTC	CASFPRDSYGYTF
TRBD1	TRBJ2-2	TRBV9	TGTGCCAGCAGCTCACAGGGGGCGAGCACCGGGGAGCTGTTTTTT	CASSSQGASTGELFF
-	TRBJ2-7	TRBV4-1	TGCGCCAGCAGTCAGAGGGGGGGCCACGAGCAGTACTTC	CASSQRGGHEQYF
TRBD1	TRBJ1-2	TRBV19	TGTGCCAGTAGTATAAGCGGGACAGGGGGCTATGGCTACACCTTC	CASSISGTGGYGYTF
TRBD1	TRBJ2-7	TRBV6-6	TGTGCCAGCAGTGAGGGGGCTACGCAGTACTTC	CASSEGATQYF
TRBD2	TRBJ2-1	TRBV30	TGTGCCTGGAGTACCCTAGCGGGACTCCCGTGGCGTGAGCAGTTCTTC	CAWSTLAGLPWREQFF
TRBD1	TRBJ2-2	TRBV9	TGTGCCAGCAGCGCCCTAACAGGGGACACCGGGGAGCTGTTTTTT	CASSALTGDTGELFF
TRBD1	TRBJ2-7	TRBV18	TGTGCCAGCTCACCGGGCCGACAGGGGATAGGGTACGAGCAGTACTTC	CASSPGRQGIGYEQYF
TRBD2	TRBJ2-7	TRBV7-2	TGTGCCAGCAGCAACCGCGGGGGAACCTACGAGCAGTACTTC	CASSNRGGTYEQYF
-	TRBJ1-2	TRBV5-4	TGTGCCAGCAGCTTGCCACAGGGTGCCTATGAAGGCTACACCTTC	CASSLPQGAYEGYTF
TRBD1	TRBJ1-4	TRBV28	TGTGCCAGCAGTTTAGCAGGGGGCGAAACAAGTAATGAAAAACTGTTTTTT	CASSLAGGETSNEKLFF
-	TRBJ1-1	TRBV11-3	TGTGCCAGCAGCTCGAGGGGGGGAGGCGCTTTCTTT	CASSSRGGGAFF
-	TRBJ1-3	TRBV9	TGTGCCAGCAGCGTAGATCCGTGGTACAGGGATTACCCCGGGAACTCAGGAAACACCATATATTTT	CASSVDPWYRDYPGNSGNTIYF
-	TRBJ1-1	TRBV5-1	TGCGCCAGCAGCTTGTCTACGACTAGGAACGCTGAAGCTTTCTTT	CASSLSTTRNAEAFF